This is a list of T cell receptor beta chains from one sample in a study of blood T cells in healthy people across ages. TCRdb reprocessed the 5' RACE reads via MiXCR and lists one record per CDR3 protein. The sample has approximately 810,000 distinct CDR3 sequences, around 28% seen once; the top ten hold roughly 17%. The sample was blood. The receptors come from a woman of 80 years or more in good health. The CDR3 runs from the conserved cysteine through the conserved F or W. A D gene is named only where the DNA matches it firmly. A row's size may be missing; if present it is once, few, many or a size class.

DNA	CDR3	size	V	J	D
TGTGCCAGCAGCCGGGACAGGGGATCCCCTGAAGCTTTCTTT	CASSRDRGSPEAFF	few	TRBV6-6	TRBJ1-1	TRBD1
TGCAGTGCTCCCCCTCAGGGAGGCTATGGCTACACCTTC	CSAPPQGGYGYTF	many	TRBV20-1	TRBJ1-2	-
TGTGCCAGCAGCAACCCGGCGCAGTTCTATGAGCAGTTCTTC	CASSNPAQFYEQFF	many	TRBV7-2	TRBJ2-1	-
TGTGCCAGCAGCTTAGGGACAGTAGGTTACAATGAGCAGGTCTTC	CASSLGTVGYNEQVF	-	TRBV7-6	TRBJ2-1	-
TGTGCCAGCAGCTTGGCCCCACTAGCGGGGGGGTCAGATACGCAGTATTTT	CASSLAPLAGGSDTQYF	-	TRBV5-5	TRBJ2-3	TRBD2
TGTGCCAGCAGTGAAGTGGCTGCTTTCAGAGCGGGAGGCACAGATACGCAGTATTTT	CASSEVAAFRAGGTDTQYF	many	TRBV6-1	TRBJ2-3	TRBD2
TGCAGTGCTAGCGGCACCCGGGACGGCCCCGGGACCCAGTACTTC	CSASGTRDGPGTQYF	few	TRBV20-1	TRBJ2-5	-
TGTCCCAGCAGCTTAGGGGACTTAAGCTCCTACGAGCAGTACTTC	CPSSLGDLSSYEQYF	-	TRBV7-8	TRBJ2-7	-
TGTGCCAGCAGCTTAGACAGGGTTAGCACAGATACGCAGTATTTT	CASSLDRVSTDTQYF	many	TRBV7-2	TRBJ2-3	-
TGTGCCAGCAGTGAGACTAGCGGGGATATTCTCACAGATACGCAGTATTTT	CASSETSGDILTDTQYF	once	TRBV6-1	TRBJ2-3	TRBD2
TGCAGTGGGACAGTCTATGGCTACACCTTC	CSGTVYGYTF	-	TRBV20-1	TRBJ1-2	-
TGTGCCAGCAGTCCGCAGACAGGGACGGGTTCACCCCGCCACTTT	CASSPQTGTGSPRHF	-	TRBV12-3/TRBV12-4	TRBJ1-6	TRBD1
TGCGCCAGCAGCCCCCGGACAGGGCGGACCGGGGAGCTGTTTTTT	CASSPRTGRTGELFF	few	TRBV5-1	TRBJ2-2	TRBD1
TGTGCCAGCAGTTACTCGGGGGTGGGGACCCAGTACTTC	CASSYSGVGTQYF	-	TRBV6-2/TRBV6-3	TRBJ2-5	-
TGCGCCAGCAGCTTGGATGCAGGGGGAGAGACCCAGTACTTC	CASSLDAGGETQYF	many	TRBV5-1	TRBJ2-5	TRBD1
TGCGCCAGCAGTTTGCAGACAGGGGGCAATGAGCAGTTCTTC	CASSLQTGGNEQFF	many	TRBV5-1	TRBJ2-1	TRBD1
TGTGCCAGCAGCACGACTCTTAGCGGGGGTAGCACAGATACGCAGTATTTT	CASSTTLSGGSTDTQYF	-	TRBV7-9	TRBJ2-3	TRBD2
TGTGCCAGCAGCCACGCAGGGGACACTGAAGCTTTCTTT	CASSHAGDTEAFF	few	TRBV7-9	TRBJ1-1	-
TGTGCCAGCAGCCAAGGGCCAGGGTCTAATGAAAAACTGTTTTTT	CASSQGPGSNEKLFF	few	TRBV7-2	TRBJ1-4	-
TGTGCCAGTAGTATACGGGGACAAGCCCTCCTATCTGGACTGTTTTTT	CASSIRGQALLSGLFF	-	TRBV19	TRBJ1-4	-
TGTGCCAGCTCACCCCCGGGAGTGGAGACCCAGTACTTC	CASSPPGVETQYF	many	TRBV18	TRBJ2-5	-
TGCGCCAGCAGAAGAGCGGAGACCCAGTACTTC	CASRRAETQYF	many	TRBV10-2	TRBJ2-5	-
TGTGCCAGCAGCCCCAATTCGGGGACTAATGAAAAACTGTTTTTT	CASSPNSGTNEKLFF	-	TRBV7-2	TRBJ1-4	-
TGTGCCAGCAGAATTCTTCAAAGGGGAACAACTAATGAAAAACTGTTTTTT	CASRILQRGTTNEKLFF	few	TRBV12-3/TRBV12-4	TRBJ1-4	-
TGTGCCTGGACCAAACGAAGGACTAGCGGGGCCCCGGATACGCAGTATTTT	CAWTKRRTSGAPDTQYF	few	TRBV30	TRBJ2-3	TRBD2
TGTGCCAGCAGCCAGACAGGGAAGGGTAGAGATTCACCCCTCCACTTT	CASSQTGKGRDSPLHF	many	TRBV7-2	TRBJ1-6	TRBD1
TGTGCCAGCACCCGACGGGGTAGCGGGCACTCCTACAATGAGCAGTTCTTT	CASTRRGSGHSYNEQFF	once	TRBV7-8	TRBJ2-1	TRBD2
TGCGCCAGCAGCTTGGATCTCTCCCTGACCTACAATGAGCAGTTCTTC	CASSLDLSLTYNEQFF	many	TRBV5-1	TRBJ2-1	-
TGTGCCAGCGGAAGATCAGGAAGCTCTGGAAACACCATATATTTT	CASGRSGSSGNTIYF	-	TRBV6-2/TRBV6-3	TRBJ1-3	-
TGTGCCAGCAGCTTAGTTTATAGCAATCAGCCCCAGCATTTT	CASSLVYSNQPQHF	many	TRBV7-2	TRBJ1-5	-
TGTTCCAGCAGCACTCCCGGGACAGGGAAAACTGAAGCTTTCTTT	CSSSTPGTGKTEAFF	-	TRBV7-9	TRBJ1-1	TRBD1
TGTGCCAGCAGCTTATACGGGGGGGAACAAGAGACCCAGTACTTC	CASSLYGGEQETQYF	-	TRBV7-2	TRBJ2-5	TRBD2
TGTGCCAGCAGTCCGCGGGCAAGGAGCGCAGATGTGCAGTATTTT	CASSPRARSADVQYF	-	TRBV12-3/TRBV12-4	TRBJ2-3	-
TGTGCCACCAGCAGAGAACTGACTAGCACAGATACGCAGTATTTT	CATSRELTSTDTQYF	many	TRBV15	TRBJ2-3	-
TGTGCCAGCAGCACTCGACAGGGGAGCGAGCAGTACTTC	CASSTRQGSEQYF	many	TRBV3-1	TRBJ2-7	TRBD1
TGCGCCAGCGCGACAACAGGACTAACATACAATGAGCAGTTCTTC	CASATTGLTYNEQFF	many	TRBV5-1	TRBJ2-1	-
TGCAGTGTTCAGTCTGTCGGGGTTTCCTATAATTCACCCCTCCACTTT	CSVQSVGVSYNSPLHF	few	TRBV20-1	TRBJ1-6	-
TGCGCCAGCAGCTTGGGGGGCACTGGGGCCAACGTCCCGACTTTC	CASSLGGTGANVPTF	few	TRBV5-1	TRBJ2-6	-
TGTGCCAGCCGCGGGATTGGGGCCAACGTCCTGACTTTC	CASRGIGANVLTF	-	TRBV7-7	TRBJ2-6	-
TGTGCCATCAGTGAGCCGAGTAGGACAGGGTACGGCTACACCTTC	CAISEPSRTGYGYTF	many	TRBV10-3	TRBJ1-2	TRBD1
TGTGCCATCAGTGTGACAGGGGGGGTTGAAGCTTTCTTT	CAISVTGGVEAFF	many	TRBV10-3	TRBJ1-1	TRBD1
TGCAGCGTTGATCGAGCGGGAGTTTCAGATACGCAGTATTTT	CSVDRAGVSDTQYF	-	TRBV29-1	TRBJ2-3	TRBD2
TGCAGTGCTAGTACTATCGTCCAGGGGGCTAACTATGGCTACACCTTC	CSASTIVQGANYGYTF	few	TRBV20-1	TRBJ1-2	TRBD1
TGTGCCAGCAGTCGAGGACAGGGGGCGAGGTACGAGCAGTACTTC	CASSRGQGARYEQYF	many	TRBV3-1	TRBJ2-7	TRBD1
TGTGCCAGCGAGCGGGGGGGTCGCACAGATACGCAGTATTTT	CASERGGRTDTQYF	-	TRBV19	TRBJ2-3	TRBD2
TGCAGTGCTAGGGCTAGCGGGGGATTCTTTTCCTACGAGCAGTACTTC	CSARASGGFFSYEQYF	many	TRBV20-1	TRBJ2-7	TRBD2
TGTGCCAGCAGTGTGCCCCCAGGAAAGACCCAGTACTTC	CASSVPPGKTQYF	many	TRBV2	TRBJ2-5	-
TGTGCCAGCAGCGTAACCGGGGGTAGTGAGCAGTTCTTC	CASSVTGGSEQFF	many	TRBV9	TRBJ2-1	-
TGTGCCAGCAGCTTAGTAAGAGGGCGGGGGAACTACAATGAGCAGTTCTTC	CASSLVRGRGNYNEQFF	few	TRBV7-6	TRBJ2-1	TRBD2
TGTGCCAGCACCCTGTTAGCGGGGGGTCCAAAGGAGACCCAGTACTTC	CASTLLAGGPKETQYF	-	TRBV6-2/TRBV6-3	TRBJ2-5	TRBD2
TGCGCCAGCAGTGATAGGGGTGGCTACACCTTC	CASSDRGGYTF	many	TRBV10-2	TRBJ1-2	-
TGTGCCAGCAGCCCTCCGGGACAGGGGCGTATCTATGGCTACACCTTC	CASSPPGQGRIYGYTF	many	TRBV7-2	TRBJ1-2	TRBD1
TGTGCCAGCAGTACAGGGACAGGTGAAGCTTTCTTT	CASSTGTGEAFF	-	TRBV28	TRBJ1-1	TRBD1
TGTGCCAGCAGAGTCCGACAGGGAAGCACAGATACGCAGTATTTT	CASRVRQGSTDTQYF	-	TRBV2	TRBJ2-3	TRBD1
TGTGCCAGCAGCAAAGCTCGAGGGTATTACGAGCAGTACTTC	CASSKARGYYEQYF	few	TRBV21-1	TRBJ2-7	-